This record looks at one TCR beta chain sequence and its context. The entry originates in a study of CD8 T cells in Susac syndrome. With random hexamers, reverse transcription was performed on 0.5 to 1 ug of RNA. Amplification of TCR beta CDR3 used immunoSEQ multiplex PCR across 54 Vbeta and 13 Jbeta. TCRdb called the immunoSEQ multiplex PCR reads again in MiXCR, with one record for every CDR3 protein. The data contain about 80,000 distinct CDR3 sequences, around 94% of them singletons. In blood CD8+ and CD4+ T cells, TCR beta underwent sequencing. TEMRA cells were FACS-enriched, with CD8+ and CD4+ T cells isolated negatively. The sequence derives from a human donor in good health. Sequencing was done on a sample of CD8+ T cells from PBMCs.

The CDR3 DNA reads TGTGCCAGCAGTTACTCATTGGGTGATCTGGCCGGTGGACAGGGGCGCCAAGAGACCCAGTACTTC. It translates to CASSYSLGDLAGGQGRQETQYF. This sequence joins TRBV6-2 or TRBV6-3 and TRBJ2-5; 9 positions agree with TRBD1. V shed 0 bases, J shed 1 base, and the junction held 21 bases outside the gene matches. This CDR3 comprises 22 residues. Germline V gives CDR1 MNHEY, CDR2 SVGEGT.